This T cell receptor (beta chain) comes out of a study of cytomegalovirus exposure and HLA in healthy donors. Points on this clone: Its antigen is still unknown.

Findings and limits, study-wide: Presence/absence comparisons presumed near-even sequencing depth among donors. Using a false discovery rate of 0.05, a later analysis showed that 16,000 or so TCR beta sequences were associated with HLA alleles. Sequencing likely generated an artifact that appeared as a cluster of highly shared sequence variants.

The PCR ran on 60 Vbeta and 13 Jbeta primers. Profiled with immunoSEQ multiplex PCR; TCRdb holds only in-frame clones, not every one. This table holds a few hundred thousand clones, 65% to 85% found once. CDR3 length: 13 amino acids. In germline, CDR1 is MNHEY, CDR2 SVGAGI. The V end was cut by 8 bases, the J end by 5 bases, with 15 bases between. The clonotype comes from a man aged 30-40 years in good health and CMV-seronegative. The chain employs TRBV6-5 and TRBJ1-1, with a tentative D call TRBD1 (5 bases). Specimen: PBMCs. The CDR3 DNA reads TGTGCCAGCTCTCAATCAGGGTATACTGAAGCTTTCTTT. Translating gives CASSQSGYTEAFF.